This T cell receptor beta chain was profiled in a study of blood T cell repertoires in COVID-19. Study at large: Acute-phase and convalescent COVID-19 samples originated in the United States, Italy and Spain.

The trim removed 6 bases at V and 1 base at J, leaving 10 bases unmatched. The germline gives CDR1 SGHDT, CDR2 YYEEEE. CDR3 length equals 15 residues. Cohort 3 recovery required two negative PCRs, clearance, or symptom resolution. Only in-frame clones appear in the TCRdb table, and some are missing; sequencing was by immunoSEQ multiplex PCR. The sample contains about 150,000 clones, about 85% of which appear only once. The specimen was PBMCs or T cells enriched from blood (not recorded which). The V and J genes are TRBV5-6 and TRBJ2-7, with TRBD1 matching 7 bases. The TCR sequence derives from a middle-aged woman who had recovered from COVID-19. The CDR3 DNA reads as TGTGCCAGCACCCCACGGTCCAGGGGGTCCTACGAGCAGTACTTC. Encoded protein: CASTPRSRGSYEQYF.